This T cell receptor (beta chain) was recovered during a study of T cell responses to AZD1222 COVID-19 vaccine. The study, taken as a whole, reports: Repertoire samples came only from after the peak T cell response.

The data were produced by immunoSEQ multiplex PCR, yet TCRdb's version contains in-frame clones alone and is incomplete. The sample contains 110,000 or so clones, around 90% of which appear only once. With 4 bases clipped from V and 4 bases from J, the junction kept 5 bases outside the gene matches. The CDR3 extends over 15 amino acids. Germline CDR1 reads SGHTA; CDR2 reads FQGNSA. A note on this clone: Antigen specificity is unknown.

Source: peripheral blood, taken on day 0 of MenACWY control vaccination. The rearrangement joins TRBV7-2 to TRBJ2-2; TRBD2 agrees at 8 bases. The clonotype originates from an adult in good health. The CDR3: CASSYGGAVTGELFF. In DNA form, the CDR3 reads TGTGCCAGCAGCTACGGGGGGGCGGTCACCGGGGAGCTGTTTTTT.